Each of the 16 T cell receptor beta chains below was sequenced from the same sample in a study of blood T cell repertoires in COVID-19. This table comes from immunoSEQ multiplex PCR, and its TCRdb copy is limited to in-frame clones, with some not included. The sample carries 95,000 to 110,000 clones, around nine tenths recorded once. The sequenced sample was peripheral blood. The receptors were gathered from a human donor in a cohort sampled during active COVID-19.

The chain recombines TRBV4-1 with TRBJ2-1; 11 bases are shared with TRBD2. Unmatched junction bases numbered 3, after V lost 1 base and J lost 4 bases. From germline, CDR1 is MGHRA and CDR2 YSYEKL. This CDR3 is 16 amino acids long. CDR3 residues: CASSQGLAGIYNEQFF. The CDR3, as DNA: TGCGCCAGCAGCCAAGGACTAGCGGGGATTTACAATGAGCAGTTCTTC.

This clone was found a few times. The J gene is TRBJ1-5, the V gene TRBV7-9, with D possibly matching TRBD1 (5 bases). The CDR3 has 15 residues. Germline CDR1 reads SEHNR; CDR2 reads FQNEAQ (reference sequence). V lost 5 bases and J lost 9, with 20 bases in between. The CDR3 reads CASSGRDGGISPQHF. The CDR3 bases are TGTGCCAGCAGCGGCCGGGACGGGGGAATCTCGCCCCAGCATTTT. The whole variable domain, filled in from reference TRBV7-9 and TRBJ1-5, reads DTGVSQNPRHKITKRGQNVTFRCDPISEHNRLYWYRQTLGQGPEFLTYFQNEAQLEKSRLLSDRFSAERPKGSFSTLEIQRTEQGDSAMYLCASSGRDGGISPQHFGDGTRLSIL.

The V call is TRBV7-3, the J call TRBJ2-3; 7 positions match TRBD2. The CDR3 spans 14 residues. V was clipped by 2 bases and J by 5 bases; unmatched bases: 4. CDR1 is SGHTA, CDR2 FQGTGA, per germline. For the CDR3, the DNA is TGTGCCAGCAGCTTAGCGGGGGTAAAAGATACGCAGTATTTT. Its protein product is CASSLAGVKDTQYF.

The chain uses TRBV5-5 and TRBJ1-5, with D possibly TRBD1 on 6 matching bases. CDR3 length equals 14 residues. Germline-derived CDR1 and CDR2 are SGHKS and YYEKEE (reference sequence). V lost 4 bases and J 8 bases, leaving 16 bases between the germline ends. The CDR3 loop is CASSPGTPREPQHF. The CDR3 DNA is TGTGCCAGCAGCCCCGGGACACCCCGAGAGCCCCAGCATTTT.

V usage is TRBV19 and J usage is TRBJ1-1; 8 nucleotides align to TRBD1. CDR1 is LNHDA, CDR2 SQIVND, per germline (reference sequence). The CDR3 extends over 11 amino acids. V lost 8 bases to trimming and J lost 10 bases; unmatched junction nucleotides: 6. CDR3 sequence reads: CASRTGSRAFF. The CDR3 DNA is TGTGCCAGTCGGACAGGGAGCCGAGCTTTCTTT. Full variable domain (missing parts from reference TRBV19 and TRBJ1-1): DGGITQSPKYLFRKEGQNVTLSCEQNLNHDAMYWYRQDPGQGLRLIYYSQIVNDFQKGDIAEGYSVSREKKESFPLTVTSAQKNPTAFYLCASRTGSRAFFGQGTRLTVV.

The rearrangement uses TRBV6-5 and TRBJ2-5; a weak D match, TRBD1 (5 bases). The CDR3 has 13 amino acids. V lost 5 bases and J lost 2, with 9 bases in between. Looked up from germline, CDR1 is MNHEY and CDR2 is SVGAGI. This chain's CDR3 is CASSPDIQETQYF. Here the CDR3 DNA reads TGTGCCAGCAGTCCGGACATTCAAGAGACCCAGTACTTC.

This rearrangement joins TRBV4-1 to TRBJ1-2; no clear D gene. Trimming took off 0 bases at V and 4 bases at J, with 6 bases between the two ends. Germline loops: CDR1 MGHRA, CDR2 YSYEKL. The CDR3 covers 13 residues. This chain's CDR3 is CASSQESSYGYTF. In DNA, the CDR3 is TGCGCCAGCAGCCAAGAGTCGAGCTATGGCTACACCTTC.

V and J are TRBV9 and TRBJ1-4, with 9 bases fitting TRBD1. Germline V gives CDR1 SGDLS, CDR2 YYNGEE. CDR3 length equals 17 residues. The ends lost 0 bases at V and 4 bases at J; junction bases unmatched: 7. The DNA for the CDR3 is TGTGCCAGCAGCGTAGGAGTACAGGGGGCCCTTAATGAAAAACTGTTTTTT. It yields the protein CASSVGVQGALNEKLFF.

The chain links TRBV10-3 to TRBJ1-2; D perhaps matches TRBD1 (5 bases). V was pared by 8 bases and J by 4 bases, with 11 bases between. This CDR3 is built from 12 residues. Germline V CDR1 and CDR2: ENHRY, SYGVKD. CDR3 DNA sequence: TGTGCCATCCTCAGGGTAGGCTATGGCTACACCTTC. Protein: CAILRVGYGYTF.

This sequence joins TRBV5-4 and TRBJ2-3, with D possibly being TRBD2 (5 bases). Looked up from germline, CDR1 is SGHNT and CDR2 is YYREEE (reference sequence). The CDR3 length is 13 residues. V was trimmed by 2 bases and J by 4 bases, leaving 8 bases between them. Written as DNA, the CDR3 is TGTGCCAGCAGCTTACGCGGGTCAGATACGCAGTATTTT. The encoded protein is CASSLRGSDTQYF.

As DNA, the CDR3 is TGTGCCACTGGGGACACCCCTGTGGAGCAGTACTTC. It translates to CATGDTPVEQYF. The chain couples TRBV10-3 to TRBJ2-7, with a tentative D call TRBD1 (6 bases). Deletions cut 10 bases from V and 7 bases from J, with 17 bases between. This CDR3 spans 12 amino acids. Germline V CDR1 and CDR2: ENHRY, SYGVKD.

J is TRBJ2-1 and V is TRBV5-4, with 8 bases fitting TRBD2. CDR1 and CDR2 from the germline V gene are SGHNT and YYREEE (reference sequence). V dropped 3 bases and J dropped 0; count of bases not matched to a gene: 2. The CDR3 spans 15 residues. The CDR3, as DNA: TGTGCCAGCAGCTGGAGCGGGAGCTCCTACAATGAGCAGTTCTTC. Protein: CASSWSGSSYNEQFF.

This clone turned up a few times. DNA for the CDR3: TGTGCCAGCAGCGCGGACAGGGGGCCCTATGGCTACACCTTC. Amino acid sequence: CASSADRGPYGYTF. This chain uses TRBV2 with TRBJ1-2, with TRBD1 matching 11 bases. The CDR3 loop spans 14 amino acids. The trim removed 6 bases at V and 4 bases at J, leaving 4 bases unmatched. Germline loops: CDR1 SNHLY, CDR2 FYNNEI. Complete variable domain (other parts from reference TRBV2 and TRBJ1-2): EPEVTQTPSHQVTQMGQEVILRCVPISNHLYFYWYRQILGQKVEFLVSFYNNEISEKSEIFDDQFSVERPDGSNFTLKIRSTKLEDSAMYFCASSADRGPYGYTFGSGTRLTVV.

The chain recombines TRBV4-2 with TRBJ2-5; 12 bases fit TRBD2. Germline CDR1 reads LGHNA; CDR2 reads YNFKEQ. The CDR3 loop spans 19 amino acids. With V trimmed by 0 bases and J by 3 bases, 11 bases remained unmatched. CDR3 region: CASSQDRASGRAGEETQYF. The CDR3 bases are TGTGCCAGCAGCCAAGATAGGGCTAGCGGGAGGGCCGGGGAAGAGACCCAGTACTTC.

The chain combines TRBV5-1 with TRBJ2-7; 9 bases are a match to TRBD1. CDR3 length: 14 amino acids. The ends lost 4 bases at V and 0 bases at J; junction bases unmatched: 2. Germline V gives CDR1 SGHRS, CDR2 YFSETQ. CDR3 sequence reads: CASSPDRGSYEQYF. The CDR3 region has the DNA TGCGCCAGCAGCCCGGACAGGGGCTCCTACGAGCAGTACTTC.

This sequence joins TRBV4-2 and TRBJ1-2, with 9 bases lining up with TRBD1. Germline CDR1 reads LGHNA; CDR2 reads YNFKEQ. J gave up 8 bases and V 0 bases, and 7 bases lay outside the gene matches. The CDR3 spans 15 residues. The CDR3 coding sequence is TGTGCCAGCAGCCAAGATGTAGGGACAGGGAGAGGCTACACCTTC. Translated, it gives CASSQDVGTGRGYTF.